This TCR beta chain stems from a study of identical twins. Study-level results: Where out-of-frame alpha sequences were twin-shared, they showed excess low generation probability. Reduced insertions were recorded for abundant cord blood beta clonotypes, with no such pattern in memory repertoires.

The CDR3 spans 12 residues. The germline gives CDR1 SGHDN, CDR2 FVKESK. V shed 6 bases, J shed 11 bases, and the junction held 9 bases outside the gene matches. Each cDNA held unique molecular identifiers, and template switching gave it a universal primer site. TCRdb reanalysed the 5' RACE reads using MiXCR and keeps one entry per CDR3 protein. Of roughly 1,500,000 distinct CDR3 sequences listed, less than 40% are singletons. Everyone who donated was a healthy Caucasian. A remark on this clonotype: The target antigen is unknown.

This sequence joins TRBV14 and TRBJ1-1; 7 nucleotides match TRBD1. The sequence came from a newborn girl in good health. Sequenced sample: cord blood. The CDR3 DNA follows: TGTGCCAGCAGGACTCAGGGGGGTCGGGCTTTCTTT. Translation gives CASRTQGGRAFF.